The 16 T cell receptor beta chains presented below share a single source sample, sequenced in a study of CD8+ T cells in alopecia areata. Extraction of RNA preceded its reverse transcription into cDNA, which served as the sequencing template. The method was immunoSEQ multiplex PCR; TCRdb's version includes in-frame clones alone and lacks a portion of them. The sample contains 90,000 or so clones, around 40% of which appear only once. Documented treatment: oral pan-JAK inhibitor, 5-10 mg twice daily. This specimen was CD8+ T cells sorted from blood, taken at week 24, from a patient treated with tofacitinib. The receptors originated from a human donor with alopecia areata.

This chain joins TRBV6-4 and TRBJ2-3, with 7 bases fitting TRBD1. The CDR3 is 15 amino acids. V was pared by 6 bases and J by 1 base, with 7 bases of the junction left unmatched. Germline CDR1 is MRHNA and CDR2 is SNTAGT. The DNA of the CDR3 is TGTGCCAGCAGCGCCCGAGGACAGGGCACAGATACGCAGTATTTT. Encoded protein: CASSARGQGTDTQYF.

The V gene is TRBV28, the J gene TRBJ2-5; no reliable D call. V lost 7 bases and J 4 bases, leaving 10 bases between the germline ends. CDR3 length: 12 residues. The V gene's germline CDR1 is MDHEN and CDR2 SYDVKM. The CDR3 bases are TGTGCCAGCACAGCAGGACGAGAGACCCAGTACTTC. It yields the protein CASTAGRETQYF.

The rearrangement links TRBV27 to TRBJ2-7; the match to TRBD2 covers 7 bases. V dropped 6 bases and J dropped 1; count of bases not matched to a gene: 3. The germline CDR1 and CDR2 sequences are MNHEY and SMNVEV (reference sequence). The CDR3 covers 13 residues. CDR3 sequence: CASRLAASYEQYF. The DNA for the CDR3 is TGTGCCAGCAGGCTAGCGGCATCCTACGAGCAGTACTTC.

J is TRBJ1-1 and V is TRBV28; D gene ambiguous. V lost 3 bases to trimming and J lost 0 bases, with 5 bases between them. The CDR3 length is 13 residues. Germline V gene sequence: CDR1 MDHEN, CDR2 SYDVKM. CDR3 sequence: CASSFTLNTEAFF. CDR3 DNA: TGTGCCAGCAGTTTTACACTGAACACTGAAGCTTTCTTT.

The chain is built from TRBV11-3 and TRBJ2-2; D gene uncertain. This CDR3 region has 15 residues. CDR1 is SGHNT, CDR2 YENEEA, per germline. The V and J ends lost 5 bases and 5 bases respectively, with 15 bases between them. DNA for the CDR3: TGTGCCAGCAGCCTCCGTAATAGCCGTACCGGGGAGCTGTTTTTT. As protein: CASSLRNSRTGELFF.

V gene TRBV7-9 combines with J gene TRBJ1-3; D may be TRBD1 (5 bases). The CDR3 contains 15 residues. Germline CDR1 is SEHNR and CDR2 is FQNEAQ (reference sequence). The ends were cut back, 2 bases at V and 3 bases at J, with 11 bases in the middle. The chain's CDR3 is CASSLTGTFGNTIYF. CDR3 in DNA: TGTGCCAGCAGCTTAACCGGGACGTTTGGAAACACCATATATTTT.

V usage is TRBV9 and J usage is TRBJ2-7; weak D call: TRBD2 (6 bases). Germline-derived CDR1 and CDR2 are SGDLS and YYNGEE. The CDR3 covers 14 residues. V gave up 4 bases and J gave up 3 bases, with 14 bases separating them. This CDR3 is CASSPRENLYEQYF. CDR3 coding DNA: TGTGCCAGCAGCCCCCGGGAGAACCTCTACGAGCAGTACTTC.

This chain uses TRBV27 with TRBJ2-3, with D perhaps matching TRBD2 (6 bases). Deletions cut 3 bases from V and 4 bases from J, with 8 bases between. From germline, CDR1 is MNHEY and CDR2 SMNVEV (reference sequence). The CDR3 is 13 amino acids. CDR3 protein: CASSFSGADTQYF. CDR3 DNA: TGTGCCAGCAGTTTTTCGGGGGCAGATACGCAGTATTTT.

This clone was observed a few times. The V gene is TRBV30, the J gene TRBJ2-1; maybe TRBD1 (6 bases). The V and J ends lost 5 bases and 12 bases respectively, with 11 bases between them. This CDR3 spans 10 amino acids. CDR1 GTSNPN and CDR2 SVGIG come from the germline V gene (reference sequence). The CDR3 loop reads CAWSGEGQFF. CDR3 DNA: TGTGCCTGGTCAGGGGAAGGGCAGTTCTTC.

This clone has more than one count but fewer than ten. V gene TRBV29-1 combines with J gene TRBJ2-5; 7 nucleotides line up with TRBD1. V lost 6 bases and J lost 8; bases outside the gene matches: 9. The CDR3 spans 12 residues. Germline loops: CDR1 SQVTM, CDR2 ANQGSEA. CDR3 nucleotide sequence: TGCAGCGTCATCGACAGGGAACCAACCCAGTACTTC. This encodes CSVIDREPTQYF.

The chain uses TRBV19 and TRBJ2-5; possibly TRBD1 for D (5 bases). Germline V lookup: CDR1 LNHDA, CDR2 SQIVND (reference sequence). The CDR3 runs to 11 residues. Trimming took 8 bases from V and 5 from J, leaving 9 bases between them. The CDR3 coding sequence is TGTGCCAGTTGGGCAGGGGAGACCCAGTACTTC. The encoded protein is CASWAGETQYF.

The chain carries TRBV28 and TRBJ2-7, with TRBD1 identical over 7 bases. Trimming removed 8 bases from V and 0 bases from J; junction bases left unmatched: 4. CDR3 length: 13 amino acids. The V gene's germline CDR1 is MDHEN and CDR2 SYDVKM. Here the CDR3 DNA reads TGTGCCAGCCGACAGGGCCACTCCTACGAGCAGTACTTC. As protein: CASRQGHSYEQYF.

This clone was picked up a small number of times. The chain joins TRBV27 to TRBJ2-1; D not resolved. Looked up from germline, CDR1 is MNHEY and CDR2 is SMNVEV (reference sequence). CDR3 length equals 13 residues. The germline V and J ends were trimmed by 3 bases and 5 bases, with 8 bases remaining between them. The CDR3 DNA sequence: TGTGCCAGCAGTTTGTCCGTCCACAATGAGCAGTTCTTC. Translation: CASSLSVHNEQFF.

In this sample, this clone turned up a few times. In DNA, the CDR3 is TGTGCCAGCAGCCGTACAGGGACTGAAGCTTTCTTT. It codes for CASSRTGTEAFF. V usage is TRBV14 and J usage is TRBJ1-1; a weak D match, TRBD1 (6 bases). Deletions cut 4 bases from V and 5 bases from J, with 8 bases between. The CDR3 is 12 residues long. Germline values: CDR1 SGHDN, CDR2 FVKESK.

This chain connects TRBV19 to TRBJ2-7; D gene uncertain. Trimming removed 8 bases at V and 0 bases at J, with 17 bases between. CDR3 length: 15 amino acids. Germline lookup yields CDR1 LNHDA and CDR2 SQIVND (reference sequence). As DNA, the CDR3 is TGTGCCAGTGCCCCAGCCGGGCCAGCCTCCTACGAGCAGTACTTC. Protein sequence: CASAPAGPASYEQYF.

The J gene is TRBJ2-5, the V gene TRBV29-1; TRBD2 matches at 9 bases. The J call may be mistaken, given a closer DNA end match to TRBJ2-7. The CDR3 sequence is 13 residues long. Germline CDR1 SQVTM, CDR2 ANQGSEA. The CDR3 DNA reads as TGCAGCGTTGTTTGGACTAGCGTATACGAGCAGTACTTC. Protein sequence: CSVVWTSVYEQYF.